A selection of T cell receptor beta chains follows, all from one sample in a study of OX40 agonist ivuxolimab in advanced cancers. Some clones are missing from TCRdb's copy, which holds only in-frame ones; the method was immunoSEQ multiplex PCR. The sample has 79,000 or so clones; roughly 85% are singletons. The source was CD4+ or CD8+ T cells sorted from blood, collected in a trial of the OX40 agonist ivuxolimab. These receptors came from an adult with an advanced solid tumor such as melanoma, head and neck, liver or kidney cancer. CDR3s include the opening cysteine and the closing phenylalanine or tryptophan. A D gene is named only where the DNA matches it firmly. The listing skips clone size in some rows; elsewhere it reads once, few, many or a size class.

TRBD1,-,TRBV16,17,TRBJ1-1,TGTGCCAGCAGCCAATTTCTACAGGGGGCGACTAACACTGAAGCTTTCTTT,CASSQFLQGATNTEAFF
-,-,TRBV29-1,13,TRBJ1-4,TGCAGCGCTCCGGACACCCTTAATGAAAAACTGTTTTTT,CSAPDTLNEKLFF
-,-,TRBV10-3,14,TRBJ2-5,TGTGCCATCGGGACACGAGCGGATCAAGAGACCCAGTACTTC,CAIGTRADQETQYF
-,-,TRBV7-2,14,TRBJ2-3,TGTGCCAGCAGCTTAGTTTCTGGCACAGATACGCAGTATTTT,CASSLVSGTDTQYF
-,-,TRBV4-3,15,TRBJ2-7,TGCGCCAGCAGCCAAGGTCCCAGGGCCCCTTACGAGCAGTACTTC,CASSQGPRAPYEQYF
-,-,TRBV5-5,15,TRBJ1-1,TGTGCCAGCAGCCTGAGGGGAGGGAGGTACACTGAAGCTTTCTTT,CASSLRGGRYTEAFF
-,-,TRBV7-2,14,TRBJ2-3,TGTGCCAGCAGCCAGGACAGCCCCACAGATACGCAGTATTTT,CASSQDSPTDTQYF
-,-,TRBV14,15,TRBJ2-5,TGTGCCAGCAGCCAACGGGGTTGGTACCAAGAGACCCAGTACTTC,CASSQRGWYQETQYF
TRBD1,-,TRBV11-2,14,TRBJ1-2,TGTGCCAGCAGCTTAGAGAGGACAGGGAATGGCTACACCTTC,CASSLERTGNGYTF
-,-,TRBV7-2,15,TRBJ2-7,TGTGCCAGCAGCTTAGATCGGCAGGGACCCTACGAGCAGTACTTC,CASSLDRQGPYEQYF
TRBD1,-,TRBV6-1,14,TRBJ1-5,TGTGCCAGCAGGGGGACAGGGGGCTCACAGCCCCAGCATTTT,CASRGTGGSQPQHF
-,-,TRBV10-1,16,TRBJ1-2,TGCGCCAGCAGTGAGTCTGGTTACAGGCAAATGGATGGCTACACCTTC,CASSESGYRQMDGYTF
TRBD1,-,TRBV19,15,TRBJ1-5,TGTGCCAGTAGTATAGCTAACAGGGGCCGTCAGCCCCAGCATTTT,CASSIANRGRQPQHF
TRBD2,-,TRBV7-2,16,TRBJ2-2,TGTGCCAGCAGCTCCCGGACTAGCGGGGTCACCGGGGAGCTGTTTTTT,CASSSRTSGVTGELFF
-,once,TRBV7-2,18,TRBJ2-7,TGTGCCAGCAGCTCTTACGGGGGGCCAGGGGCTCGTGACTACGAGCAGTACTTC,CASSSYGGPGARDYEQYF
-,-,TRBV7-2,13,TRBJ1-2,TGTGCCAGCAGCTTTAAGGGATCGGGTGGCTACACCTTC,CASSFKGSGGYTF
TRBD2,-,TRBV7-9,17,TRBJ2-5,TGTGCCAGCAGCCCCCGGGGTAGCGGGGGGTTCCAAGAGACCCAGTACTTC,CASSPRGSGGFQETQYF
-,-,TRBV5-4,13,TRBJ1-1,TGTGCCAGCAGCTTGCGGGGGGCGAGTGAAGCTTTCTTT,CASSLRGASEAFF
-,once,TRBV10-3,15,TRBJ1-3,TGTGCCATCTCGGGGGGTTCGATCTCTGGAAACACCATATATTTT,CAISGGSISGNTIYF
TRBD2,-,TRBV18,14,TRBJ2-3,TGTGCCAGCTCACCAACTAGCGGGGGCGATACGCAGTATTTT,CASSPTSGGDTQYF
-,few,TRBV21-1,15,TRBJ1-2,TGTGCCAGCAGCAAATATGACAGTTCTAACTATGGCTACACCTTC,CASSKYDSSNYGYTF
-,few,TRBV6-1,17,TRBJ1-3,TGTGCCAGCAGTGAAACCCGAGGGGGGACCTCTGGAAACACCATATATTTT,CASSETRGGTSGNTIYF
TRBD1,-,TRBV30,18,TRBJ1-2,TGTGCCTGGAGGGGGACAGGTTCACCCCGGACCATAAACTATGGCTACACCTTC,CAWRGTGSPRTINYGYTF
-,-,TRBV5-1,14,TRBJ1-2,TGCGCCAGCAGCTTGGAAGCCAGCAACTATGGCTACACCTTC,CASSLEASNYGYTF
-,-,TRBV5-1,15,TRBJ1-4,TGCGCCAGCAGCTTGGCCGGACAGCCTAATGAAAAACTGTTTTTT,CASSLAGQPNEKLFF
TRBD2,-,TRBV7-2,15,TRBJ2-3,TGTGCCAGCAGCGGGAGCGGGGGAAGTACAGATACGCAGTATTTT,CASSGSGGSTDTQYF
TRBD1,-,TRBV4-2,15,TRBJ1-6,TGTGCCAGCAGCCAAGATAGGGCAGGGGGATCACCCCTCCACTTT,CASSQDRAGGSPLHF
-,few,TRBV4-3,17,TRBJ2-1,TGCGCCAGCAGCCAGCGGGTCCCGCGGAGCTCCTACAATGAGCAGTTCTTC,CASSQRVPRSSYNEQFF
-,-,TRBV6-5,16,TRBJ1-3,TGTGCCAGCAGTTACTCCCAGGCTACCTCTGGAAACACCATATATTTT,CASSYSQATSGNTIYF
TRBD1,-,TRBV5-1,13,TRBJ2-7,TGCGCCAGCAGCGTGGGACAGAACTACGAGCAGTACTTC,CASSVGQNYEQYF
-,-,TRBV6-6,12,TRBJ2-1,TGTGCCAGCAGTTACGCACAGGGAGAGCAGTTCTTC,CASSYAQGEQFF
-,-,TRBV2,12,TRBJ2-7,TGTGCCAGCAGGGACACTTCCTACGAGCAGTACTTC,CASRDTSYEQYF
-,-,TRBV19,16,TRBJ1-2,TGTGCCAGTAGTACCCCTAGGTCCTCGGAGATGTATGGCTACACCTTC,CASSTPRSSEMYGYTF
-,-,TRBV11-2,12,TRBJ2-7,TGTGCCAGCAGCCCCTCTGGATACGAGCAGTACTTC,CASSPSGYEQYF
-,-,TRBV30,16,TRBJ2-5,TGTGCCTGGACCCCCTACGCATGGGTGTCGGAGGAGACCCAGTACTTC,CAWTPYAWVSEETQYF
-,-,TRBV27,15,TRBJ1-2,TGTGCCAGCAGTCCGGCCAAAGGGATATTCTATGGCTACACCTTC,CASSPAKGIFYGYTF
-,few,TRBV7-2,15,TRBJ2-2,TGTGCCAGCAGCTTAGACTGGCTAGCGACCGGGGAGCTGTTTTTT,CASSLDWLATGELFF
-,-,TRBV5-1,15,TRBJ2-7,TGCGCCAGCAGCTTGGAATTGGTCAAGCAATACGAGCAGTACTTC,CASSLELVKQYEQYF
-,-,TRBV19,15,TRBJ2-7,TGTGCCAGTAGTTCGGACGGGGTGGGTAGCTACGAGCAGTACTTC,CASSSDGVGSYEQYF
-,-,TRBV10-3,13,TRBJ1-1,TGTGCCATCAGTGTAGGGGGGGAGGGTGAAGCTTTCTTT,CAISVGGEGEAFF